These 8 T cell receptor beta chains were sequenced from one sample in a study of human T cells and chemical hapten exposure. TCRdb passed the RACE reads through MiXCR, listing each CDR3 protein once. Of roughly 130,000 distinct CDR3 sequences in the sample, about 9% were seen once. The time point is: healthy volunteer bleed at 2 weeks. It was unfractionated whole blood from which total RNA was extracted. The sequencing input was whole blood. The receptors come from a male donor in good health. Some clones in this sample may be carry-over from other donors' samples.

In this sample, this clonotype turned up a few times. The rearrangement links TRBV20-1 to TRBJ1-6, with TRBD1 matching over 7 bases. This CDR3 is built from 13 residues. The junction had 7 bases not matched to a gene; V was cut back by 4 bases and J by 10 bases. The germline V gene has CDR1 DFQATT and CDR2 SNEGSKA (reference sequence). CDR3 DNA sequence: TGCAGTGCTATCCGGGACAGCGACTCACCCCTCCACTTT. It specifies CSAIRDSDSPLHF.

The V gene is TRBV11-2, the J gene TRBJ2-1, with TRBD2 matching 8 bases. Trimming at V came to 7 bases and at J to 8 bases, leaving 10 bases not matched to a gene. The germline gives CDR1 SGHAT, CDR2 FQNNGV. The length of the CDR3 is 14 residues. The DNA for the CDR3 is TGTGCCAGCACCCCAGCGGGAGAGGTGGATGAGCAGTTCTTC. The encoded protein is CASTPAGEVDEQFF.

This clonotype has a count of ten or more. The V and J genes are TRBV20-1 and TRBJ2-7; 9 bases align to TRBD2. The trim removed 6 bases at V and 1 base at J, leaving 7 bases unmatched. The CDR3 loop spans 14 amino acids. Germline V CDR1 and CDR2: DFQATT, SNEGSKA (reference sequence). The CDR3 DNA reads TGCAGTGCAGAAACTAGCGGGCGTTCCTACGAGCAGTACTTC. Its protein product is CSAETSGRSYEQYF.

This clonotype was seen ten or more times. The chain carries TRBV19 and TRBJ2-1, with TRBD1 matching 10 bases. The CDR3 contains 14 residues. Germline CDR1 LNHDA, CDR2 SQIVND (reference sequence). The V segment lost 6 bases and the J segment 7 bases; nucleotides outside the gene matches: 6. The CDR3 loop is CASRATGGTNEQFF. In nucleotides, the CDR3 is TGTGCCAGTAGGGCGACAGGGGGCACGAATGAGCAGTTCTTC.

This rearrangement joins TRBV11-2 to TRBJ1-1; D is perhaps TRBD1 (6 bases). Trimming stripped 5 bases from V and 3 bases from J, with 16 bases between. CDR1 and CDR2 from the germline V gene are SGHAT and FQNNGV. CDR3 size: 15 residues. The CDR3 coding sequence is TGTGCCAGCAGCCGAAGTCAGGGGTCGGACACTGAAGCTTTCTTT. Amino acid sequence: CASSRSQGSDTEAFF.

There are a few counts of this clonotype. This chain links TRBV6-6 with TRBJ2-4; D perhaps matches TRBD1 (6 bases). Germline CDR1 reads MNHNY; CDR2 reads SVGAGI (reference sequence). The V gene lost 5 bases and the J gene lost 10 bases, with 18 bases spanning the gap. CDR3 length: 14 amino acids. CDR3 DNA sequence: TGTGCCAGCAGTCCACATACAGGGCCCGAGATTCAGTACTTC. Its translation: CASSPHTGPEIQYF.

The sample holds many counts of this clonotype. The chain couples TRBV7-9 to TRBJ1-4; D remains unclear. Trimming pared 4 bases from V and 8 bases from J, leaving 11 bases between. Per germline, CDR1 SEHNR and CDR2 FQNEAQ (reference sequence). The CDR3 covers 13 residues. CDR3 sequence reads: CASSWPTEEKLFF. DNA for the CDR3: TGTGCCAGCAGCTGGCCGACTGAGGAAAAACTGTTTTTT.

The V call is TRBV5-4, the J call TRBJ2-7, with D maybe TRBD1 (5 bases). Germline V gene lookup returns CDR1 SGHNT and CDR2 YYREEE (reference sequence). The CDR3 has 17 amino acids. Trimming removed 7 bases at V and 6 bases at J, with 29 bases between. CDR3 DNA sequence: TGTGCCAGCCGAACTTGGCTGGCGGCCAATTCTCAGGGCGAGCAGTACTTC. Translating gives CASRTWLAANSQGEQYF.